These T cell receptor beta chains were read from a single sample in a study of T cells in Graves' hyperthyroidism and ophthalmopathy. TCRdb fed the multiplex PCR reads into MiXCR, producing one record per CDR3 protein. The repertoire holds about 640,000 distinct CDR3 sequences, with around 21% as singletons. Sequencing was performed on blood. The receptors derive from a man under 40 with Graves' ophthalmopathy. The CDR3 runs from the conserved cysteine through the conserved F or W. A D gene is named only where the DNA matches it firmly.

j_call cdr3_length d_call v_call cdr3_aa
TRBJ2-1 15 - TRBV5-6 CASSSPGRLLDEQFF
TRBJ1-4 14 - TRBV5-1 CASREAPVNEKLFF
TRBJ2-7 16 TRBD2 TRBV7-2 CASSFVAGGSVLEQYF
TRBJ1-2 14 - TRBV11-2 CASSLRAGNYGYTF
TRBJ1-3 15 - TRBV7-8 CASSSSGASGNTIYF
TRBJ2-1 14 - TRBV7-2 CASSFDPLMGEQFF
TRBJ2-4 15 - TRBV12-3/TRBV12-4 CASRPKGFGKNIQCF
TRBJ2-4 14 - TRBV5-1 CASSLEPADGIQYF
TRBJ2-1 15 - TRBV14 CASSQGTAPSNEQFF
TRBJ2-1 12 - TRBV7-2 CASSPVDNEQFF
TRBJ1-1 19 TRBD1 TRBV20-1 CSARDFGGQGIFVNTEAFF
TRBJ2-1 14 - TRBV5-1 CASSLAPRTNEQFF
TRBJ2-7 13 TRBD2 TRBV2 CASSDGTSREQYF
TRBJ2-2 16 - TRBV3-1 CASSRGWASPTGELFF
TRBJ1-1 13 - TRBV28 CASSFNRVGEAFF
TRBJ2-2 17 - TRBV7-9 CASSIPPGQPNTGELFF
TRBJ2-7 13 - TRBV4-2 CASSQEGYSEQYF
TRBJ2-3 15 TRBD2 TRBV6-1 CASSQEMAGADTQYF
TRBJ2-5 16 TRBD2 TRBV5-1 CASSLETSGSGETQYF
TRBJ2-7 14 - TRBV7-2 CASSLMDITYEQYF
TRBJ2-5 17 TRBD2 TRBV28 CASSFEEGGGLKETQYF
TRBJ2-2 15 TRBD2 TRBV20-1 CSARASGRGVGELFF
TRBJ1-2 14 TRBD1 TRBV4-1 CASRGGGNLYGYTF
TRBJ2-2 14 - TRBV9 CASSVDSSTGELFF
TRBJ2-5 13 - TRBV10-3 CAIKGASGETQYF